This T cell receptor beta chain was recorded in a study of regulatory T cells in long-lasting Graves disease. Overall study findings and caveats: More public clonotypes were shared by persistent patients (approximately 3,000) than by new patients (roughly 870). TRBV28, TRBJ1-2 and TRBJ2-5 were segments that persistent disease favored. Not thyroid tissue but only peripheral blood was studied.

This clonotype was detected only a few times. What it binds is not known. This CDR3 contains 13 residues. Germline V CDR1 and CDR2: SGHVS, FQNEAQ. V trimming: 7 bases; J trimming: 15 bases; junction bases outside the gene matches: 15. Investigators prepared the TCR beta libraries by applying iRepertoire HTBI primers and Arm-PCR of CDR3 regions. Each CDR3 protein gets one entry after TCRdb re-called the multiplex PCR reads with MiXCR. The sample lists about 400,000 distinct CDR3 sequences, 15% to 20% occurring once. Time point in this sample: newly diagnosed GD, antithyroid drugs for less than 3 months. Making the TCR library involved RNA that had been extracted from PBMCs. These records were also assigned to another study, of T cells in Graves' hyperthyroidism and ophthalmopathy.

The gene calls are TRBV7-8 and TRBJ2-1; TRBD2 aligns across 7 bases. The clonotype originates from a woman aged 18-29 years with Graves disease. Source: peripheral blood mononuclear cells (PBMCs), taken at new diagnosis, from a patient treated with antithyroid drugs. CDR3 nucleotides: TGTGCCAGCAACTCCCGTGGGGGGGGATTCTCGTTCTTC. Translation: CASNSRGGGFSFF.